This T cell receptor (beta chain) stems from a study of vaccination effects on CD4 cells after COVID-19. At the level of the study: Each participant was administered two doses of either the BNT162b2 or the mRNA-1273 vaccine. Points from the study as a whole: There was marked clonal contraction among infection- and vaccine-induced clones late after vaccination.

On this clone: The antigen is unknown.

Clones were read by immunoSEQ multiplex PCR, and TCRdb kept only the in-frame ones, dropping some. The sample includes roughly 50,000 clones, 75% to 80% of them seen just once. In the ViraFEST assay, antigen-specific CD4+ clonotypes were identified by expansion after peptide-pool stimulation. Following culture for roughly 10 days, CD4+ T cells were isolated. Nucleocapsid antibody tests were negative, and the vaccine recipients had no prior SARS-CoV-2 infection. Researchers reported culturing approximately 2.2 million PBMC in each well, adding 9 to 10 IU/ml IL-2 and about 9.5 ug/ml peptides. Half-medium exchanges with IL-2 medium took place on days 3 and 7. This CDR3 region has 15 residues. The V segment lost 8 bases and the J segment 4 bases; nucleotides outside the gene matches: 8. Germline V gene lookup returns CDR1 MGHDK and CDR2 SYGVNS.

This chain joins TRBV25-1 and TRBJ2-3; 11 positions agree with TRBD2. The starting material was CD4+ T cells from PBMCs cultured with HCoV-OC43 spike peptides, obtained before COVID-19 vaccination. The subset is: HCoV-OC43 spike overlapping peptide pool stimulation. The origin of this receptor is a human donor who received a COVID-19 vaccine. Here the CDR3 reads CASCYSGGAPDTQYF. The CDR3 DNA sequence: TGTGCCAGCTGCTATAGCGGGGGGGCACCAGATACGCAGTATTTT.